Described below is a single T cell receptor (beta chain) sequence and its context. Its antigen is not known. TCRdb analysed the 5' RACE reads with MiXCR anew, one entry per CDR3 protein. Among more than 450,000 distinct CDR3 sequences listed, just over 20% were seen once. This record belongs to a study of T cells after yellow fever vaccination. The study's findings and limits: Primary-vaccination clones mostly resurfaced post-booster (approximately 96% CD4, 85% to 90% CD8).

The CDR3 runs to 12 residues. The V end was cut by 4 bases, the J end by 6 bases, with 7 bases between. Sequencing used PBMCs, obtained 20 to 25 days after the first yellow fever vaccination. The chain has TRBV12-3 or TRBV12-4 and TRBJ1-5; D unresolved. This TCR came from a man aged 18 to 29 who received the YFV17D yellow fever vaccine. The DNA of the CDR3 is TGTGCCAGCAGTTGGTACCCTCAGCCCCAGCATTTT. This translates into CASSWYPQPQHF.